A single sample gave rise to the 28 T cell receptor beta chains below, sequenced in a study of tumor-infiltrating lymphocytes in primary liver carcinoma. cDNA specific to TCR beta was made from 500 ng of total RNA, with a constant-region primer employed for priming. A slightly modified ARM-PCR protocol with three nested multiplex PCR rounds produced these TCR beta libraries. The two initial PCR rounds, about 9 cycles each, used TRBV1-TRBV30 forward and C-beta reverse primers. MiXCR was run by TCRdb on the multiplex PCR reads, yielding one entry per CDR3 protein. Among fewer than 350,000 distinct CDR3 sequences listed, roughly two thirds were seen once. Unsorted whole blood supplied the RNA, and germline DNA was extracted too. The sample consisted of peripheral blood. The receptors shown here come from a man aged 35-49 years with primary liver carcinoma and hepatitis B virus infection.

Worth noting for this clonotype: One junction end does not reproduce the germline sequence, and a read error may be involved. This chain connects TRBV29-1 to TRBJ2-3; D not resolved. The CDR3 is 14 amino acids. Per the germline V gene, CDR1 is SQVTM and CDR2 is ANQGSEA. DNA for the CDR3: TGCAGCGTTGAGTCCTATTCACGGCCGGATATGCAGTATTTT. As protein: CSVESYSRPDMQYF.

The rearrangement uses TRBV11-2 and TRBJ2-5, with a tentative D call TRBD2 (6 bases). The CDR3 sequence is 13 residues long. Trimming took off 0 bases at V and 14 bases at J, with 16 bases between the two ends. In germline, CDR1 is SGHAT, CDR2 FQNNGV. The CDR3 DNA sequence: TGTGCCAGCAGCTTAGATATCGGGGACTGCGAATACTTC. Protein: CASSLDIGDCEYF.

The rearrangement links TRBV6-1 to TRBJ2-1; TRBD2 might be the D (6 bases). The CDR3 length is 13 residues. Germline CDR1 MNHNS, CDR2 SASEGT. V gave up 7 bases and J gave up 8 bases, with 15 bases separating them. The CDR3 DNA reads TGTGCCAGCAAGGGCGCGGGATTGTATGAGCAGTTCTTC. It codes for CASKGAGLYEQFF.

The chain uses TRBV6-6 and TRBJ2-6; D uncertain. The germline V gene has CDR1 MNHNY and CDR2 SVGAGI (reference sequence). Deletions cut 6 bases from V and 2 bases from J, with 11 bases between. There are 15 residues in the CDR3. The CDR3 loop reads CASSPTVAGANVLTF. Here the CDR3 DNA reads TGTGCCAGCAGCCCCACAGTGGCTGGGGCCAACGTCCTGACTTTC.

This clonotype was seen a few times. The J gene is TRBJ2-1, the V gene TRBV5-1; 10 nucleotides line up with TRBD2. CDR1 and CDR2 from the germline V gene are SGHRS and YFSETQ. J was trimmed by 4 bases and V by 4 bases; bases with no gene match: 14. This CDR3 is built from 18 residues. CDR3 nucleotide sequence: TGCGCCAGCAGCCTCGCTTCCCACGGGACTAGCGAGTACAATGAGCAGTTCTTC. It is translated as CASSLASHGTSEYNEQFF.

As regards this clonotype: A much larger clone lies a single base off, so this may be a read error. This chain joins TRBV6-5 and TRBJ2-7; no clear D gene. The CDR3 runs to 13 residues. Germline assignment: CDR1 MNHEY and CDR2 SVGAGI. CDR3 residues: CASTDSVSSEQYF. The CDR3 nucleotides are TGTGCCAGCACTGATTCAGTTTCCTCCGAGCAGTACTTC.

The chain recombines TRBV4-1 with TRBJ2-6; the D gene is possibly TRBD2 (5 bases). Germline V gene data show CDR1 as MGHRA and CDR2 as YSYEKL. There are 18 residues in the CDR3. The CDR3 region is CDCSRGILELSGANVLTF. In nucleotides, the CDR3 is TGCGACTGCAGTCGAGGGATCCTCGAACTGTCGGGGGCCAACGTCCTGACTTTC.

Concerning this clonotype itself: A much more abundant neighbour one base away suggests this may be a read error. V and J are TRBV12-3 or TRBV12-4 and TRBJ2-2; D possibly corresponds to TRBD2 (5 bases). The CDR3 is 13 residues long. V was shortened by 1 base and J by 9 bases, with 9 bases between the two germline ends. The CDR3 protein is CASSLGESRELFF. The CDR3 coding sequence is TGTGCCAGCAGTTTAGGGGAGTCCAGGGAGCTGTTTTTT.

Concerning this clonotype: Germline and junction disagree at one end, which may indicate a read error. The chain recombines TRBV7-8 with TRBJ2-7, with D maybe TRBD2 (6 bases). From germline, CDR1 is SGHVS and CDR2 FQNEAQ. This CDR3 spans 17 amino acids. The CDR3 nucleotides are TGTGCCAGCAGCTTAGTGGGGCGGGGAAGAAGCTCCTGCGAGCAGTACTTC. It is translated as CASSLVGRGRSSCEQYF. Based on the CDR3 plus reference TRBV7-8 and TRBJ2-7, the full variable domain is GAGVSQSPRYKVAKRGQDVALRCDPISGHVSLFWYQQALGQGPEFLTYFQNEAQLDKSGLPSDRFFAERPEGSVSTLKIQRTQQEDSAVYLCASSLVGRGRSSCEQYFGPGTRLTVT.

About this clonotype itself: One junction end does not reproduce the germline sequence, and a read error may be involved. The chain recombines TRBV11-1 with TRBJ2-7, with TRBD1 matching 9 bases. Germline V CDR1 and CDR2: SGHAT, FQDESV (reference sequence). The CDR3 is 14 amino acids. CDR3 nucleotides: TGCGCCTGCAGCGTAAACAGGGGGCCCTACGAGCAGTACTTC. Translated: CACSVNRGPYEQYF.

To note about this clonotype: It may be a read error: a sequence one base away is much more abundant. The rearrangement links TRBV5-5 to TRBJ2-1; D not certain. Germline lookup yields CDR1 SGHKS and CDR2 YYEKEE (reference sequence). Trimming shortened V by 6 bases and J by 0 bases, and 10 bases separated the two germline ends. The CDR3 is 14 amino acids. Written as DNA, the CDR3 is TGTGCCAGCATCCCGCGCAGCTCCTACAATGAGCAGTTCTTC. Translation gives CASIPRSSYNEQFF.

This clonotype has a handful of counts. The V and J genes are TRBV28 and TRBJ1-5; D call uncertain. The V gene lost 6 bases and the J gene lost 11 bases, with 11 bases spanning the gap. The CDR3 totals 11 residues. The germline gives CDR1 MDHEN, CDR2 SYDVKM. CDR3 sequence reads: CASSALIAQHF. The CDR3, as DNA: TGTGCCAGCAGCGCGCTTATTGCCCAGCATTTT. Full variable domain (remainder filled in from reference TRBV28 and TRBJ1-5): DVKVTQSSRYLVKRTGEKVFLECVQDMDHENMFWYRQDPGLGLRLIYFSYDVKMKEKGDIPEGYSVSREKKERFSLILESASTNQTSMYLCASSALIAQHFGDGTRLSIL.

This clonotype was detected a few times. The chain couples TRBV10-3 to TRBJ1-1, with D hard to call. CDR1 is ENHRY, CDR2 SYGVKD, per germline. The CDR3 length is 14 residues. V was pared by 4 bases and J by 1 base, with 10 bases between. The CDR3 bases are TGTGCCATCAGTGTTGAAGGGCCGAACACTGAAGCTTTCTTT. Translating it yields CAISVEGPNTEAFF.

Comments on this clonotype: It may be a read error: a sequence one base away is much more abundant. This chain uses TRBV4-3 with TRBJ2-1; D is unclear. V lost 4 bases and J 10 bases, leaving 11 bases between the germline ends. The CDR3 is 12 residues long. From germline, CDR1 is LGHNA and CDR2 YSLEER. The CDR3 spells CASSLPIGEQFF. CDR3 DNA: TGCGCCAGCAGCCTTCCTATTGGCGAGCAGTTCTTC.

The rearrangement joins TRBV28 to TRBJ2-5; tentative D call: TRBD1 (6 bases). Trimming took off 5 bases at V and 1 base at J, with 11 bases between the two ends. Germline CDR1 reads MDHEN; CDR2 reads SYDVKM. This CDR3 is 14 amino acids long. The DNA for the CDR3 is TGTGCCAGCAGTAACCAGGGGCTCCAAGAGACCCAGTACTTC. It yields the protein CASSNQGLQETQYF.

This clonotype was detected ten times or more. This chain connects TRBV6-5 to TRBJ2-5, with TRBD1 as a possible D gene (6 bases). V was shortened by 5 bases and J by 3 bases, with 10 bases between the two germline ends. From germline, CDR1 is MNHEY and CDR2 SVGAGI. The CDR3 consists of 13 residues. CDR3 sequence: CASSRDRKETQYF. CDR3 DNA: TGTGCCAGCAGTCGCGACAGGAAAGAGACCCAGTACTTC.

In this sample, this clonotype turned up a few times. This could be a read error, since a much larger clone is one nucleotide away. The rearrangement joins TRBV6-2 or TRBV6-3 to TRBJ2-1; 7 nucleotides agree with TRBD2. The CDR3 covers 13 residues. Germline CDR1 reads MNHEY; CDR2 reads SVGEGT. V was clipped by 8 bases and J by 9 bases; unmatched bases: 10. The CDR3 sequence is CASGTAGATEQFF. CDR3 coding DNA: TGTGCCAGCGGGACGGCGGGAGCCACTGAGCAGTTCTTC.

This clonotype was recorded a few times. V and J are TRBV10-3 and TRBJ2-7; D gene ambiguous. The V gene's germline CDR1 is ENHRY and CDR2 SYGVKD. The CDR3 contains 12 residues. Trimming took off 6 bases at V and 4 bases at J, with 10 bases between the two ends. This chain's CDR3 is CAISGPGYEQYF. CDR3 DNA: TGTGCCATCAGCGGCCCTGGGTACGAGCAGTACTTC.

About this clonotype itself: The CDR3 carries no conserved terminal phenylalanine or tryptophan, so it likely arises from a read error. V usage is TRBV7-9 and J usage is TRBJ1-2, with no clear D. Per the germline V gene, CDR1 is SEHNR and CDR2 is FQNEAQ (reference sequence). CDR3 length: 14 residues. V was pared by 5 bases and J by 5 bases, with 15 bases between. The CDR3 region is CASSPHGEAYGYTL. The CDR3 nucleotides read TGTGCCAGCAGCCCACATGGGGAAGCGTATGGCTACACCCTC.

On this clonotype: Being one base from a much bigger clone, this may be a read error. The chain couples TRBV5-4 to TRBJ2-2; 12 bases are a match to TRBD2. The germline V gene has CDR1 SGHNT and CDR2 YYREEE (reference sequence). The CDR3 has 16 residues. The CDR3: CASSVGLAGNIGELFF. DNA of the CDR3: TGTGCCAGCAGCGTTGGACTAGCGGGGAACATCGGGGAGCTGTTTTTT.

This clonotype has only a few counts. The chain uses TRBV25-1 and TRBJ2-7, with D possibly being TRBD1 (5 bases). The ends were cut back, 8 bases at V and 3 bases at J, with 8 bases in the middle. CDR3 length equals 11 residues. Germline CDR1 and CDR2: MGHDK and SYGVNS. The CDR3 reads CASADSYEQYF. The CDR3 nucleotides read TGTGCCAGCGCTGACAGCTACGAGCAGTACTTC.

As concerns this clonotype: With a much larger clone just one base away, this may be a read error. J is TRBJ1-6 and V is TRBV5-4; 7 bases match TRBD1. The CDR3 is 14 residues long. V shed 4 bases, J shed 8 bases, and the junction held 6 bases outside the gene matches. Germline lookup yields CDR1 SGHNT and CDR2 YYREEE (reference sequence). The CDR3 spells CASSSTGEDSPLHF. The CDR3, as DNA: TGTGCCAGCAGCAGTACAGGGGAGGATTCACCCCTCCACTTT.

The rearrangement links TRBV14 to TRBJ2-7, with 7 nucleotides matching TRBD2. J gave up 4 bases and V 5 bases, and 8 bases lay outside the gene matches. CDR3 length equals 14 residues. Germline-derived CDR1 and CDR2 are SGHDN and FVKESK. This CDR3 reads CASSEEGGGYEQYF. DNA for the CDR3: TGTGCCAGCAGCGAGGAGGGCGGGGGATACGAGCAGTACTTC.

The chain uses TRBV4-1 and TRBJ2-1, with TRBD2 matching over 9 bases. The CDR3 loop spans 16 amino acids. Germline CDR1 is MGHRA and CDR2 is YSYEKL. After removal of 3 bases from V and 8 bases from J, the junction contained 11 bases not matched to a gene. CDR3 protein: CASSHLGTSRYDEQFF. CDR3 DNA sequence: TGCGCCAGCAGCCACCTCGGGACTAGCCGTTACGATGAGCAGTTCTTC.

This clonotype was recorded at least ten times. The rearrangement links TRBV4-3 to TRBJ2-2, with TRBD1 as a possible D gene (6 bases). V gave up 0 bases and J gave up 7 bases, with 15 bases separating them. The germline V gene has CDR1 LGHNA and CDR2 YSLEER. The CDR3 totals 16 residues. The CDR3 nucleotides read TGCGCCAGCAGCCAAGATATATACAGGGTGGGCGGGGAGCTGTTTTTT. Its protein product is CASSQDIYRVGGELFF.

The rearrangement joins TRBV5-1 to TRBJ1-5, with a tentative D call TRBD1 (5 bases). Germline V CDR1 and CDR2: SGHRS, YFSETQ. V shed 4 bases and J shed 3 bases, with 11 bases lying between them. This CDR3 is 14 amino acids long. The CDR3 reads CASSPGGDNQPQHF. The CDR3 coding sequence is TGCGCCAGCAGCCCCGGGGGGGACAATCAGCCCCAGCATTTT.

A few counts support this clonotype. The J gene is TRBJ2-3, the V gene TRBV28; unclear D gene. The CDR3 has 16 amino acids. V lost 3 bases, J lost 5 bases, and 18 bases lay in between. The germline gives CDR1 MDHEN, CDR2 SYDVKM. CDR3 sequence: CASSFDSPGLGDTQYF. The CDR3 DNA reads TGTGCCAGCAGTTTCGACTCCCCGGGTCTGGGAGATACGCAGTATTTT.

This clonotype is a singleton in its sample. Being one base from a much bigger clone, this may be a read error. The chain employs TRBV10-3 and TRBJ2-7; D is unresolved. The CDR3 sequence is 11 residues long. The germline CDR1 and CDR2 sequences are ENHRY and SYGVKD. The CDR3: CAVSGQYEQYF. In DNA, the CDR3 is TGTGCCGTCAGTGGTCAGTACGAGCAGTACTTC.